A single sample gave rise to the 32 T cell receptor beta chains below, sequenced in a study of cytomegalovirus exposure and HLA in healthy donors. 13 Jbeta primers and 60 Vbeta primers were used for the PCR. Libraries were prepared by immunoSEQ multiplex PCR; TCRdb keeps only in-frame clonotypes and omits some of them. Here the sample spans approximately 140,000 clones, 73% being singletons. The sequenced sample was PBMCs. The receptors were gathered from a young woman in good health and CMV-seronegative.

This rearrangement joins TRBV28 to TRBJ1-1; 8 bases fit TRBD1. The V gene's germline CDR1 is MDHEN and CDR2 SYDVKM. This CDR3 region has 14 residues. V gave up 6 bases and J gave up 1 base; unmatched junction bases: 4. The CDR3 protein is CASRDRVRNTEAFF. The CDR3 region has the DNA TGTGCCAGCAGGGACAGGGTGCGGAACACTGAAGCTTTCTTT.

The sample holds a few counts of this clone. One end of the junction varies from germline; a read error may be responsible. The V gene is TRBV7-9, the J gene TRBJ1-2; 10 bases map to TRBD1. This CDR3 has 16 amino acids. CDR1 SEHNR and CDR2 FQNEAQ come from the germline V gene (reference sequence). The CDR3 reads CSSSLKGQGPLYGYTF. DNA of the CDR3: TGTTCCAGCAGCTTAAAGGGACAGGGGCCCCTCTATGGCTACACCTTC.

This clone has a single count. This chain uses TRBV5-1 with TRBJ2-2, with 8 bases identical to TRBD1. This CDR3 contains 16 residues. Trimming took 2 bases from V and 6 from J; bases not matched to a gene: 9. Germline values: CDR1 SGHRS, CDR2 YFSETQ. The CDR3 coding sequence is TGCGCCAGCAGCTTAAGCACAGGGGGTAGTTCCGGGGAGCTGTTTTTT. This sequence encodes CASSLSTGGSSGELFF.

The gene calls are TRBV6-6 and TRBJ1-1; TRBD1 agrees at 7 bases. V lost 10 bases and J lost 5; bases outside the gene matches: 10. Germline V gene data show CDR1 as MNHNY and CDR2 as SVGAGI (reference sequence). This CDR3 has 13 residues. This CDR3 is CATLDRTDTEAFF. DNA for the CDR3: TGTGCCACCTTGGACAGGACGGATACTGAAGCTTTCTTT.

This chain uses TRBV29-1 with TRBJ2-3, with 15 bases aligning to TRBD2. CDR3 length: 16 amino acids. Germline V gene lookup returns CDR1 SQVTM and CDR2 ANQGSEA. The ends lost 8 bases at V and 5 bases at J; junction bases unmatched: 11. The CDR3 loop is CSSSGGLAGGEDTQYF. In DNA form, the CDR3 reads TGCAGCTCTAGCGGAGGACTAGCGGGGGGGGAAGATACGCAGTATTTT.

This clone has a handful of counts. The genes are TRBV4-3 and TRBJ2-1; 11 nucleotides match TRBD2. Germline values: CDR1 LGHNA, CDR2 YSLEER. CDR3 size: 16 residues. After removal of 1 base from V and 7 bases from J, the junction contained 6 bases not matched to a gene. The CDR3 bases are TGCGCCAGCAGCCAAGTACTAGCGGGAGACACAAATGAGCAGTTCTTC. Amino acid sequence: CASSQVLAGDTNEQFF.

Turning to this clone: The sample has other DNA sequences that encode this CDR3 too. The chain joins TRBV9 to TRBJ2-2; 10 bases match TRBD1. Germline V gene data show CDR1 as SGDLS and CDR2 as YYNGEE. The CDR3 spans 14 residues. The J segment lost 6 bases and the V segment lost 2 bases, leaving 1 base of the junction unmatched. The CDR3 bases are TGTGCCAGCAGCGTGACAGGGGGCTCCGGGGAGCTGTTTTTT. Protein sequence: CASSVTGGSGELFF.

This chain links TRBV2 with TRBJ1-2; unclear D gene. V gave up 6 bases and J gave up 7 bases, with 12 bases separating them. CDR3 length equals 12 residues. Germline V gives CDR1 SNHLY, CDR2 FYNNEI. CDR3 sequence: CASSLGDGGYTF. The CDR3 DNA is TGTGCCAGCAGCCTGGGAGATGGTGGCTACACCTTC.

The V call is TRBV9, the J call TRBJ1-1; TRBD1 might be the D (5 bases). V gave up 0 bases and J gave up 0 bases, with 15 bases separating them. Germline-derived CDR1 and CDR2 are SGDLS and YYNGEE. The CDR3 length is 17 residues. CDR3 sequence reads: CASSVVGAGHLNTEAFF. The DNA for the CDR3 is TGTGCCAGCAGCGTAGTTGGGGCTGGACACTTGAACACTGAAGCTTTCTTT.

The chain has TRBV5-6 and TRBJ2-1; 12 bases fit TRBD2. Germline-derived CDR1 and CDR2 are SGHDT and YYEEEE. V was pared by 4 bases and J by 4 bases, with 6 bases of the junction left unmatched. The CDR3 has 16 residues. CDR3 DNA: TGTGCCAGCAGCGCACTAGCGGGAGGCTCATACAATGAGCAGTTCTTC. This sequence encodes CASSALAGGSYNEQFF.

The V and J genes are TRBV4-1 and TRBJ1-4, with D hard to call. Trimming stripped 3 bases from V and 6 bases from J, with 11 bases between. This CDR3 has 14 residues. Germline V gene data show CDR1 as MGHRA and CDR2 as YSYEKL. For the CDR3, the DNA is TGCGCCAGCAGCCAGACAATAACAGATGAAAAACTGTTTTTT. This translates into CASSQTITDEKLFF.

The rearrangement links TRBV10-3 to TRBJ2-1; D is ambiguous. CDR1 is ENHRY, CDR2 SYGVKD, per germline. Trimming stripped 6 bases from V and 3 bases from J, with 9 bases between. This CDR3 contains 13 residues. CDR3 bases: TGTGCCATCAGCCAGGCCGACTACAATGAGCAGTTCTTC. As protein: CAISQADYNEQFF.

The genes are TRBV13 and TRBJ2-4; TRBD2 aligns across 7 bases. CDR3 size: 15 residues. Germline V lookup: CDR1 PRHDT, CDR2 FYEKMQ (reference sequence). V lost 0 bases to trimming and J lost 1 base; unmatched junction nucleotides: 0. DNA of the CDR3: TGTGCCAGCAGCTTAGGGCGGGGGGCCAAAAACATTCAGTACTTC. Translation: CASSLGRGAKNIQYF.

In this sample, this clone turned up once. J is TRBJ1-5 and V is TRBV11-3; a possible D gene is TRBD1 (6 bases). The CDR3 sequence is 19 residues long. V dropped 5 bases and J dropped 0 bases, with 23 bases sitting between them. Germline CDR1 is SGHNT and CDR2 is YENEEA. CDR3: CASSTLRQVQGHSNQPQHF. CDR3 coding DNA: TGTGCCAGCAGCACCCTCCGACAGGTTCAGGGACATAGCAATCAGCCCCAGCATTTT.

The V call is TRBV6-6, the J call TRBJ1-1; no reliable D call. This CDR3 is built from 15 residues. Germline V lookup: CDR1 MNHNY, CDR2 SVGAGI (reference sequence). V lost 8 bases and J lost 0, with 16 bases in between. The chain's CDR3 is CASSSPGVMNTEAFF. CDR3 DNA: TGTGCCAGCTCCTCCCCCGGGGTCATGAACACTGAAGCTTTCTTT.

The chain employs TRBV9 and TRBJ2-1, with a weak D call TRBD1 (6 bases). V was pared by 0 bases and J by 6 bases, with 7 bases between. Germline CDR1 is SGDLS and CDR2 is YYNGEE. The CDR3 totals 13 residues. The CDR3 nucleotides are TGTGCCAGCAGCGTAGGGACAGTCAATGAGCAGTTCTTC. Its protein is CASSVGTVNEQFF.

The J gene is TRBJ1-2, the V gene TRBV14; 9 bases agree with TRBD1. The CDR3 sequence is 13 residues long. Germline V gene sequence: CDR1 SGHDN, CDR2 FVKESK. The junction had 7 bases not matched to a gene; V was cut back by 6 bases and J by 8 bases. The CDR3 here is CASRQGASNGYTF. For the CDR3, the DNA is TGTGCCAGCAGACAGGGGGCATCGAACGGCTACACCTTC.

The chain recombines TRBV5-1 with TRBJ2-2, with 7 positions matching TRBD1. This CDR3 has 15 amino acids. Unmatched junction bases numbered 8, after V lost 2 bases and J lost 7 bases. CDR1 and CDR2 (germline): SGHRS, YFSETQ. CDR3 nucleotide sequence: TGCGCCAGCAGCTTTGGTGACAGGGTTGGCGGGGAGCTGTTTTTT. It is translated as CASSFGDRVGGELFF.

The gene calls are TRBV4-1 and TRBJ1-2; maybe TRBD1 (6 bases). The CDR3 has 14 residues. CDR1 is MGHRA and CDR2 is YSYEKL in the germline V gene. The V gene lost 3 bases and the J gene lost 4 bases, with 12 bases spanning the gap. The CDR3: CASSQSGQTYGYTF. DNA for the CDR3: TGCGCCAGCAGCCAGTCCGGACAGACCTATGGCTACACCTTC.

The V and J genes are TRBV18 and TRBJ1-3, with no clear D. V lost 1 base, J lost 2 bases, and 12 bases lay in between. The CDR3 covers 16 residues. The germline V gene has CDR1 KGHSH and CDR2 LQKENI. CDR3 bases: TGTGCCAGCTCACCACTCTCAGTCCCCACTGGAAACACCATATATTTT. This gives the protein CASSPLSVPTGNTIYF.

V gene TRBV21-1 combines with J gene TRBJ2-5; TRBD2 is taken as the D call from the table, unchecked against the DNA. TRBV21-1 is listed as a pseudogene. The CDR3 is 14 residues long. CDR3 DNA sequence: TGTGCCAGCAGCCCTAAAGAGTACCAAGAGACCCAGTACTTC. This gives the protein CASSPKEYQETQYF.

This chain connects TRBV4-3 to TRBJ2-3, with 9 bases fitting TRBD2. This CDR3 region has 17 residues. V dropped 2 bases and J dropped 3; count of bases not matched to a gene: 9. Germline V gives CDR1 LGHNA, CDR2 YSLEER. CDR3 nucleotide sequence: TGCGCCAGCAGCCAATCGCCTAGCGGGACTGCTACAGATACGCAGTATTTT. Amino acids: CASSQSPSGTATDTQYF.

V and J are TRBV5-8 and TRBJ2-7; TRBD1 matches 11 bases. Germline lookup yields CDR1 SGHTS and CDR2 YDEGEE. With V trimmed by 4 bases and J by 5 bases, 5 bases remained unmatched. The CDR3 runs 14 residues. This CDR3 reads CASSHLGQGDEQYF. The CDR3 DNA follows: TGTGCCAGCAGCCACCTGGGACAGGGGGACGAGCAGTACTTC.

The chain employs TRBV2 and TRBJ1-4, with D hard to call. V gave up 9 bases and J gave up 7 bases, with 15 bases separating them. The germline gives CDR1 SNHLY, CDR2 FYNNEI. The CDR3 spans 13 residues. The CDR3 loop is CASSREIGEKLFF. The DNA of the CDR3 is TGTGCCAGTTCGAGGGAGATCGGTGAAAAACTGTTTTTT.

The chain has TRBV7-9 and TRBJ2-1; D is uncertain. CDR3 length equals 11 residues. Germline V gene sequence: CDR1 SEHNR, CDR2 FQNEAQ (reference sequence). V was trimmed by 3 bases and J by 9 bases, leaving 6 bases between them. The CDR3 loop reads CASSFIGEQFF. Written as DNA, the CDR3 is TGTGCCAGCAGCTTTATCGGTGAGCAGTTCTTC.

The chain links TRBV29-1 to TRBJ1-1; 8 positions match TRBD1. The CDR3 sequence is 14 residues long. CDR1 and CDR2 from the germline V gene are SQVTM and ANQGSEA. The J segment lost 1 base and the V segment lost 4 bases, leaving 5 bases of the junction unmatched. In DNA, the CDR3 is TGCAGCGTTGGGGGTGGGACAGGGAACACTGAAGCTTTCTTT. It encodes CSVGGGTGNTEAFF.

The gene calls are TRBV5-6 and TRBJ1-6; D remains ambiguous. The CDR3 covers 15 residues. Trimming took 0 bases from V and 8 from J, leaving 12 bases between them. CDR1 is SGHDT, CDR2 YYEEEE, per germline. The CDR3 bases are TGTGCCAGCAGCTTGGTCTTTCTGAGAGATTCACCCCTCCACTTT. It encodes CASSLVFLRDSPLHF.

This clone was counted only a few times. The gene calls are TRBV28 and TRBJ1-4; D is possibly TRBD1 (5 bases). V lost 6 bases and J lost 8, with 22 bases in between. Looked up from germline, CDR1 is MDHEN and CDR2 is SYDVKM. The CDR3 contains 16 residues. The CDR3 reads CASSRLRGRAGEKLFF. CDR3 bases: TGTGCCAGCAGCCGGTTGCGGGGGAGGGCCGGGGAAAAACTGTTTTTT.

The chain has TRBV25-1 and TRBJ2-2; 10 positions match TRBD1. V gave up 7 bases and J gave up 3 bases; unmatched junction bases: 5. The CDR3 is 15 residues long. Per germline, CDR1 MGHDK and CDR2 SYGVNS. CDR3 DNA: TGTGCCAGCACTTACGGGACAGGGGACACCGGGGAGCTGTTTTTT. It yields the protein CASTYGTGDTGELFF.

This chain joins TRBV11-2 and TRBJ1-6; 9 bases agree with TRBD1. V lost 1 base to trimming and J lost 14 bases; unmatched junction nucleotides: 6. The CDR3 is 14 amino acids. Per the germline V gene, CDR1 is SGHAT and CDR2 is FQNNGV. As DNA, the CDR3 is TGTGCCAGCAGCTTAGGACAGGGGGGGCGGACCCTCCACTTT. Translating it yields CASSLGQGGRTLHF.

The chain couples TRBV11-3 to TRBJ2-1; possibly TRBD1 or TRBD2 for D (6 bases each). CDR1 is SGHNT, CDR2 YENEEA, per germline. With 7 bases removed from V and 3 bases from J, the gap between germline ends came to 16 bases. The CDR3 totals 15 residues. The CDR3 coding sequence is TGTGCCAGCACCCTAGAGGGGGGAAGCTACAATGAGCAGTTCTTC. Its translation is CASTLEGGSYNEQFF.

The chain carries TRBV6-1 and TRBJ2-7; D possibly corresponds to TRBD2 (6 bases). Trimming removed 1 base at V and 2 bases at J, with 12 bases between. Germline CDR1 is MNHNS and CDR2 is SASEGT. The length of the CDR3 is 15 residues. CDR3 bases: TGTGCCAGCAGTGAAGGGAGGGAGAGAGCCTACGAGCAGTACGTC. This translates into CASSEGRERAYEQYV.